A single count supports the clone carrying this T cell receptor beta chain. Its specificity is not known. The CDR3 totals 13 residues. V was trimmed by 4 bases and J by 3 bases, leaving 10 bases between them. Germline-derived CDR1 and CDR2 are LGHDT and YNNKEL (reference sequence). The record originates from a study of T-cell memory formation after mild COVID-19. General observations from the study: Second-wave clones with a day 37 peak had unconfirmed SARS-CoV-2 specificity.

With constant-segment primers, 5'RACE yielded cDNA libraries of TCR alpha and TCR beta that carried sample barcodes and UMIs. Via MiXCR, TCRdb re-called the 5' RACE reads, giving one row per CDR3 protein. The sample lists 210,000 or so distinct CDR3 sequences, around 30% occurring once. The V call is TRBV3-1, the J call TRBJ2-7; no definite D call. The sample consisted of PBMCs or a T cell subset sorted from them (not recorded which). The source of this sequence is an adult woman who had mild COVID-19 (a few samples of this study predate the infection). Cell type and time point are not known. In DNA form, the CDR3 reads TGTGCCAGCAGCCGAAGCCAGAACTACGAGCAGTACTTC. It encodes CASSRSQNYEQYF.